Here is one T cell receptor beta chain with its context. At one end, the junction sequence differs from germline, possibly due to a read error. These data are taken from a study of breast tumors, draining lymph nodes, adjacent tissues. Breast cancer patients provided tissue from their axillary draining lymph nodes. CDR3 length: 13 residues. TCRdb analysed the multiplex PCR reads with MiXCR anew, one entry per CDR3 protein. The table shows about 94,000 distinct CDR3 sequences, with approximately 30% occurring only once. The TCR comes from a female donor with breast cancer. Some clones in this sample may be carry-over from other donors' samples. Sequencing was carried out using axillary lymph node tissue. The genes are TRBV6-7 and TRBJ2-7; 7 bases align to TRBD1. TRBV6-7 is labeled an ORF, and its function is uncertain. In nucleotides, the CDR3 is TGTGCCAGCAGTCAGACAGGGCCCTACGAGCGGTACTTC. Translation: CASSQTGPYERYF.